This record covers a single T cell receptor beta chain. Its antigen is unknown. V trimming: 9 bases; J trimming: 0 bases; junction bases outside the gene matches: 6. The germline CDR1 and CDR2 sequences are LNHDA and SQIVND (reference sequence). This CDR3 comprises 15 residues. These data are taken from a study of cytomegalovirus exposure and HLA in healthy donors. Whole-study results and caveats: In an earlier analysis, about 87% or about 30%: the productive usage of most TCR beta V segments. Trimming of TCR beta V- and J-genes showed a link, identified in a later analysis, to a missense DCLRE1C variant. Association of under 20,000 TCR beta sequences with HLA alleles was found at 0.05 false discovery rate in a later analysis.

PCR was performed using 60 Vbeta and 13 Jbeta primers. Per the original methods: Counted up in a later analysis, unique TCR beta chains came to about 80 million, with around 9.9 million shared. The protocol was immunoSEQ multiplex PCR, while the TCRdb copy is restricted to in-frame clones and leaves out a portion. V, J and clone size derive from that table, while D and trimming were established from the DNA sequence. Of roughly 60,000 clones detected, roughly 77% appear once; the ten largest clones hold about 3.6%. This TCR came from a woman in her thirties or forties in good health and CMV-seropositive. The sequenced sample consisted of PBMCs. This rearrangement joins TRBV19 to TRBJ2-7; TRBD2 aligns across 12 bases. This chain's CDR3 is CASRLAGDLSYEQYF. The CDR3 nucleotides read TGTGCCAGCAGACTAGCGGGGGACCTCTCCTACGAGCAGTACTTC.